This TCR beta chain appears in the sequencing data of a study of blood T cell repertoires in COVID-19. Study details: Acute and convalescent COVID-19 specimens originated in the United States, Italy and Spain.

Profiled with immunoSEQ multiplex PCR; TCRdb holds only in-frame clones, not every one. Of some 230,000 clones listed, around 85% are singletons. Trimming removed 4 bases at V and 6 bases at J, with 19 bases between. CDR3 length equals 15 residues. Germline CDR1 reads SGHTS; CDR2 reads YDEGEE. This clonotype originated in a middle-aged woman with acute COVID-19. The J gene is TRBJ1-2, the V gene TRBV5-8, with D unclear. Sequencing used PBMCs or T cells enriched from blood (not recorded which). This CDR3 reads CASSLSGKRVDGYTF. CDR3 bases: TGTGCCAGCAGCCTCTCTGGGAAGAGGGTTGATGGCTACACCTTC.